This TCR beta chain was observed in a study of blood T cell repertoires in COVID-19. TCRdb's table, derived via immunoSEQ multiplex PCR, lists solely in-frame clones and lacks some. The data show about 380,000 clones, with 80% to 90% seen just once and roughly 1.2% held by the top ten. In its sample, this clone was seen a few times. From germline, CDR1 is SGHTA and CDR2 FQGNSA. After removal of 5 bases from V and 1 base from J, the junction contained 5 bases not matched to a gene. The CDR3 extends over 14 amino acids. Sequenced sample: peripheral blood. This chain links TRBV7-2 with TRBJ2-7; 7 bases are a match to TRBD1. This receptor was identified in a man aged 40-49 years with acute or convalescent COVID-19. The CDR3 sequence is CASSRTGRSYEQYF. CDR3 DNA sequence: TGTGCCAGCAGCCGGACAGGACGATCCTACGAGCAGTACTTC.